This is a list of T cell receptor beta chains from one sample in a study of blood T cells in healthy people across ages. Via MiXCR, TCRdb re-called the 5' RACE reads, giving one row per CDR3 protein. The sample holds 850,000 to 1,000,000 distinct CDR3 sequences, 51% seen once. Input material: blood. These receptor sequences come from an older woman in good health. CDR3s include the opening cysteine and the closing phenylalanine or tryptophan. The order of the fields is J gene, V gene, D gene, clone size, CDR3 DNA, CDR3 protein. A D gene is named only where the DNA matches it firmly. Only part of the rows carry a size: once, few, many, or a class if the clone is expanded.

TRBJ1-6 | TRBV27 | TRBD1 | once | TGTGCCAGCGGCGGCCGACAGGGGGCGGGGGATTGGCCCCTCCACTTT | CASGGRQGAGDWPLHF
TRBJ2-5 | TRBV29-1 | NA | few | TGCAGCGTTGACGCAGACCTTTACCAAGAGACCCAGTACTTC | CSVDADLYQETQYF
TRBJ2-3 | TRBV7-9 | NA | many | TGTGCCAGCAGACAGGGTACAGATACGCAGTATTTT | CASRQGTDTQYF
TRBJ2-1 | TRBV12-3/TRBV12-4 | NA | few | TGTGCCAGCAGTTTGGGAGGCGGGTGGGGTGGGGAGCAGTTCTTC | CASSLGGGWGGEQFF
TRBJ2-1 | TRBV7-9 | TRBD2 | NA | TGTGCCAGCAGCTTAGTAAAGGGACTAGCGGGAGAGGAGGGCAATGAGCAGTTCTTC | CASSLVKGLAGEEGNEQFF
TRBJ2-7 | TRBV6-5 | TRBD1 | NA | TGTGCCAGCAGTTACTCGGGACAGGGTGGCGAGCAGTACTTC | CASSYSGQGGEQYF
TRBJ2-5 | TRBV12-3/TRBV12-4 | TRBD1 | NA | TGTGCCAGCAGTAGAGGGGACAGCCTCCAAGAGACCCAGTACTTC | CASSRGDSLQETQYF
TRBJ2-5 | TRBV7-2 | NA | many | TGTGCCAGCAGCTTACTGGGACCCCAAGAGACCCAGTACTTC | CASSLLGPQETQYF
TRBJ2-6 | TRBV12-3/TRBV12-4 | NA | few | TGTGCCAGCAGTTTAGGGACTAACGCCCTCCCCTCTGGGGCCAACGTCCTGACTTTC | CASSLGTNALPSGANVLTF
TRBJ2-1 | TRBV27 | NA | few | TGTGCCAGCAGTTCGGTGGCTGAGCAGTTCTTC | CASSSVAEQFF